The rows below give T cell receptor beta chains drawn from one sample of a study of T cell responses to AZD1222 COVID-19 vaccine. This table comes from immunoSEQ multiplex PCR, and its TCRdb copy is limited to in-frame clones, with some not included. The sample yields approximately 140,000 clones, approximately 90% seen once. The source material was peripheral blood, sampled on day 0 of AZD1222 vaccination. These TCRs come from an adult in good health. CDR3s include the opening cysteine and the closing phenylalanine or tryptophan. Fields, in order: clone size, J gene, D gene, V gene, CDR3 protein, CDR3 DNA. The D gene is left open where the match is weak. Only some rows state a clone size, as once, few, many or a class for expanded clones.

>NA|TRBJ1-5|NA|TRBV3-1/TRBV3-2
CASSQEWDQPQHF
TGTGCCAGCAGCCAAGAATGGGATCAGCCCCAGCATTTT
>NA|TRBJ1-2|NA|TRBV3-1/TRBV3-2
CASSQAQGYTF
TGTGCCAGCAGCCAAGCTCAAGGCTACACCTTC
>NA|TRBJ1-2|NA|TRBV27
CASSFLPGGFGYTF
TGTGCCAGCAGTTTCCTCCCGGGAGGGTTCGGCTACACCTTC
>NA|TRBJ1-1|NA|TRBV7-2
CASSFKGNTEAFF
TGTGCCAGCAGCTTTAAGGGTAACACTGAAGCTTTCTTT
>NA|TRBJ2-1|NA|TRBV28
CASSLWGGGTNNEQFF
TGTGCCAGCAGTTTGTGGGGAGGGGGCACTAACAATGAGCAGTTCTTC
>NA|TRBJ2-3|TRBD2|TRBV30
CAWSRTLAGSDTQYF
TGTGCCTGGAGCCGGACACTAGCGGGGTCAGATACGCAGTATTTT
>NA|TRBJ2-3|TRBD2|TRBV6-6
CASRLAGGPDTQYF
TGTGCCAGCAGACTAGCGGGGGGGCCAGATACGCAGTATTTT
>NA|TRBJ1-2|TRBD1|TRBV7-2
CASSLAPTGGLYGYTF
TGTGCCAGCAGCTTAGCTCCAACAGGGGGTCTCTATGGCTACACCTTC
>NA|TRBJ2-7|TRBD1|TRBV30
CAWSVRVGQGLREQYF
TGTGCCTGGAGTGTACGTGTGGGACAGGGGCTGAGGGAGCAGTACTTC
>NA|TRBJ2-7|TRBD2|TRBV12-5
CASGLARGLAGSEEQYF
TGTGCTAGTGGTTTGGCACGAGGACTAGCGGGAAGTGAAGAGCAGTACTTC
>NA|TRBJ2-3|TRBD2|TRBV6-5
CASSFRLAGSTDTQYF
TGTGCCAGCAGTTTCCGACTAGCGGGGAGCACAGATACGCAGTATTTT
>NA|TRBJ1-2|TRBD1|TRBV27
CASRPGQGYYGYTF
TGTGCCAGCAGACCCGGACAGGGATATTATGGCTACACCTTC
>NA|TRBJ1-4|NA|TRBV9
CASSVEGEKLFF
TGTGCCAGCAGCGTAGAGGGTGAAAAACTGTTTTTT
>NA|TRBJ2-7|NA|TRBV5-3
CARSLGFHRWREQYF
TGTGCCAGAAGCTTGGGGTTCCACCGGTGGAGGGAGCAGTACTTC
>NA|TRBJ2-7|NA|TRBV5-5
CASSLALNSHEQYF
TGTGCCAGCAGCTTGGCCCTCAACTCTCACGAGCAGTACTTC
>NA|TRBJ1-4|NA|TRBV19
CASNRNEKLFF
TGTGCCAGTAACAGGAATGAAAAACTGTTTTTT
>NA|TRBJ2-3|TRBD2|TRBV4-1
CASSQLVGLAGGIDTQYF
TGCGCCAGCAGCCAACTAGTGGGACTAGCGGGGGGGATAGATACGCAGTATTTT
>NA|TRBJ1-1|NA|TRBV10-3
CAISESSGAGTEAFF
TGTGCCATCAGTGAGTCATCGGGGGCGGGCACTGAAGCTTTCTTT
>NA|TRBJ2-7|NA|TRBV5-6
CASSFGTSRPTSSYEQYF
TGTGCCAGCAGCTTTGGAACAAGTCGGCCGACAAGCTCCTACGAGCAGTACTTC
>few|TRBJ1-6|NA|TRBV5-4
CASSLEGWGNSPLHF
TGTGCCAGCAGCTTGGAAGGGTGGGGTAATTCACCCCTCCACTTT
>NA|TRBJ2-3|NA|TRBV10-3
CAISESTRAGPNTDTQYF
TGTGCCATCAGTGAGTCGACGCGGGCAGGACCTAACACAGATACGCAGTATTTT
>few|TRBJ1-5|NA|TRBV4-2
CASSQDPGAGNQPQHF
TGTGCCAGCAGCCAAGATCCGGGGGCGGGCAATCAGCCCCAGCATTTT
>once|TRBJ1-6|NA|TRBV2
CASSGFVRDSPLHF
TGTGCCAGCAGTGGTTTCGTTAGGGATTCACCCCTCCACTTT
>NA|TRBJ2-7|TRBD2|TRBV5-4
CASSLISGGYEQYF
TGTGCCAGCAGCCTTATTAGCGGGGGGTACGAGCAGTACTTC
>once|TRBJ2-2|NA|TRBV5-4
CASSLRPGELFF
TGTGCCAGCAGCTTGAGGCCAGGAGAGCTGTTTTTT
>NA|TRBJ1-1|TRBD1|TRBV2
CASREGAGTEAFF
TGTGCCAGCAGAGAGGGGGCTGGCACTGAAGCTTTCTTT
>NA|TRBJ2-5|NA|TRBV30
CAWRGLETQYF
TGTGCCTGGAGGGGGCTTGAGACCCAGTACTTC
>NA|TRBJ1-5|TRBD1|TRBV5-6
CASSFGTGVQPQHF
TGTGCCAGCAGCTTTGGGACAGGGGTCCAGCCCCAGCATTTT
>NA|TRBJ1-2|NA|TRBV6-6
CASSYFRGDGYTF
TGTGCCAGCAGTTACTTTCGGGGGGATGGCTACACCTTC
>NA|TRBJ2-7|TRBD2|TRBV4-3
CASSQSPRSGSFYEQYF
TGCGCCAGCAGCCAAAGCCCCCGGAGCGGGAGTTTTTACGAGCAGTACTTC
>NA|TRBJ2-3|NA|TRBV19
CASSIVGALDTQYF
TGTGCCAGTAGTATAGTCGGGGCTTTGGATACGCAGTATTTT
>NA|TRBJ1-5|NA|TRBV30
CAWSAGLGGQPQHF
TGTGCCTGGAGCGCGGGACTCGGGGGTCAGCCCCAGCATTTT
>NA|TRBJ1-5|NA|TRBV25-1
CASNPGVQGNQPQHF
TGTGCCAGCAACCCTGGGGTTCAGGGGAATCAGCCCCAGCATTTT
>NA|TRBJ1-5|NA|TRBV6-1
CASSESTVSQPQHF
TGTGCCAGCAGTGAATCGACGGTCTCCCAGCCCCAGCATTTT
>NA|TRBJ2-5|NA|TRBV6-5
CASSYGGSGPGETQYF
TGTGCCAGCAGTTACGGCGGTAGCGGACCAGGGGAGACCCAGTACTTC
>NA|TRBJ2-2|NA|TRBV7-9
CASSLAKRANTGELFF
TGTGCCAGCAGCTTAGCGAAGCGGGCGAACACCGGGGAGCTGTTTTTT
>NA|TRBJ2-5|NA|TRBV28
CASSFEVGIKETQYF
TGTGCCAGCAGTTTCGAGGTGGGGATCAAAGAGACCCAGTACTTC
>NA|TRBJ1-2|TRBD1|TRBV7-2
CASSLEGGPIYGYTF
TGTGCCAGCAGCTTAGAAGGGGGCCCCATCTATGGCTACACCTTC
>once|TRBJ2-5|NA|TRBV3-1/TRBV3-2
CASSQNVARETQYF
TGTGCCAGCAGCCAAAACGTAGCGAGAGAGACCCAGTACTTC
>NA|TRBJ1-2|TRBD1|TRBV12-3/TRBV12-4
CASTVTGGYGYTF
TGTGCCAGCACTGTGACAGGGGGCTATGGCTACACCTTC
>once|TRBJ1-3|NA|TRBV7-2
CASSLAASGNTIYF
TGTGCCAGCAGCTTAGCGGCTTCTGGAAACACCATATATTTT
>NA|TRBJ2-7|NA|TRBV7-2
CASTTDTYEQYF
TGTGCCAGCACCACCGATACCTACGAGCAGTACTTC
>NA|TRBJ2-7|TRBD1|TRBV19
CASSIGGQGYYEQYF
TGTGCCAGTAGTATAGGGGGACAGGGCTATTACGAGCAGTACTTC